Following are 17 T cell receptor beta chains from one sample sequenced in a study of blood T cell repertoires in COVID-19. Measured with immunoSEQ multiplex PCR; TCRdb has only the in-frame clones, and not every one. The sample consists of about 400,000 clones, approximately 90% of them appearing once. What was sequenced was peripheral blood. The source of these receptors is a woman in her thirties with acute or convalescent COVID-19.

The rearrangement joins TRBV14 to TRBJ2-1, with TRBD2 matching 13 bases. The CDR3 spans 18 residues. V trimming: 0 bases; J trimming: 8 bases; junction bases outside the gene matches: 10. Germline loops: CDR1 SGHDN, CDR2 FVKESK. CDR3 in amino acids: CASSQELLLAGGPDEQFF. The DNA of the CDR3 is TGTGCCAGCAGCCAAGAACTATTACTAGCGGGGGGGCCCGATGAGCAGTTCTTC.

The chain recombines TRBV27 with TRBJ2-4, with TRBD2 identical over 9 bases. The germline V gene encodes CDR1 MNHEY and CDR2 SMNVEV (reference sequence). V lost 1 base and J lost 0; bases outside the gene matches: 10. This CDR3 spans 19 amino acids. CDR3 DNA: TGTGCCAGCAGTTTATATGGCGGGAGGGGAGGATCAGCCAAAAACATTCAGTACTTC. Protein product: CASSLYGGRGGSAKNIQYF.

This clone came up once. The CDR3 nucleotides read TGTGCCAGCAGCGTAGCCGACAGGTACCAAGAGACCCAGTACTTC. Protein sequence: CASSVADRYQETQYF. The chain has TRBV9 and TRBJ2-5; tentatively, D is TRBD1 (6 bases). V shed 0 bases and J shed 0 bases, with 9 bases lying between them. The CDR3 runs to 15 residues. Per germline, CDR1 SGDLS and CDR2 YYNGEE.

The chain uses TRBV6-1 and TRBJ2-7, with 13 bases fitting TRBD2. Germline CDR1 reads MNHNS; CDR2 reads SASEGT. With V trimmed by 3 bases and J by 0 bases, 8 bases remained unmatched. The CDR3 has 18 residues. The chain's CDR3 is CASSDRGLAGALSYEQYF. The CDR3 DNA reads TGTGCCAGCAGTGATCGTGGACTAGCGGGGGCCCTCTCCTACGAGCAGTACTTC.

J is TRBJ1-4 and V is TRBV19; D not resolved. Between the trimmed V and J ends, which lost 1 base and 9 bases, there was a span of 9 bases. Germline V gene lookup returns CDR1 LNHDA and CDR2 SQIVND (reference sequence). There are 13 residues in the CDR3. The CDR3 loop reads CASSIGGEKKLFF. The CDR3 DNA reads TGTGCCAGTAGTATAGGCGGGGAGAAAAAACTGTTTTTT.

The rearrangement joins TRBV27 to TRBJ2-7; tentatively, D is TRBD1 (6 bases). The CDR3 loop spans 15 amino acids. The V end was cut by 6 bases, the J end by 3 bases, with 18 bases between. The germline V gene encodes CDR1 MNHEY and CDR2 SMNVEV (reference sequence). The CDR3 DNA follows: TGTGCCAGCAGACAGAGCCGGGACACCTTCTACGAGCAGTACTTC. This translates into CASRQSRDTFYEQYF.

The V call is TRBV6-5, the J call TRBJ1-6; D perhaps matches TRBD1 (6 bases). The V end lost 4 bases, the J end lost 7 bases, and 17 bases lay between the germline ends. The CDR3 is made up of 16 amino acids. The germline V gene encodes CDR1 MNHEY and CDR2 SVGAGI. The CDR3 here is CASSFVIRQGNSPLHF. As DNA, the CDR3 is TGTGCCAGCAGTTTTGTAATTCGGCAGGGGAATTCACCCCTCCACTTT.

Remarks on this clone: The sample carries other DNA sequences with the same CDR3. V usage is TRBV6-5 and J usage is TRBJ1-2, with D perhaps TRBD1 (6 bases). The V end was cut by 5 bases, the J end by 2 bases, with 9 bases between. Germline V lookup: CDR1 MNHEY, CDR2 SVGAGI. The CDR3 runs to 13 residues. The CDR3 bases are TGTGCCAGCAGTATTGACAGGAACTATGGCTACACCTTC. Protein product: CASSIDRNYGYTF.

The rearrangement uses TRBV27 and TRBJ2-2; D is possibly TRBD2 (5 bases). The CDR3 runs to 17 residues. CDR1 MNHEY and CDR2 SMNVEV come from the germline V gene (reference sequence). V was shortened by 7 bases and J by 0 bases, with 18 bases between the two germline ends. The CDR3 loop reads CASTPDGRSANTGELFF. DNA of the CDR3: TGTGCCAGCACCCCGGACGGTCGTAGCGCGAACACCGGGGAGCTGTTTTTT.

The chain joins TRBV20-1 to TRBJ2-1; D perhaps matches TRBD1 (5 bases). V lost 3 bases and J 9 bases, leaving 15 bases between the germline ends. Germline V gives CDR1 DFQATT, CDR2 SNEGSKA (reference sequence). The CDR3 is 13 residues long. CDR3 sequence: CSASLGGAIEQFF. The CDR3 DNA is TGCAGTGCTAGTTTGGGTGGGGCGATTGAGCAGTTCTTC.

This clone was detected once. V gene TRBV6-6 combines with J gene TRBJ1-5; D perhaps matches TRBD1 (5 bases). V was cut by 2 bases and J by 7 bases, with 12 bases left in between. The CDR3 covers 14 residues. Germline CDR1 is MNHNY and CDR2 is SVGAGI (reference sequence). The CDR3 nucleotides are TGTGCCAGCAGTTACGGGTCAGGGAAACAGCCCCAGCATTTT. Amino acids: CASSYGSGKQPQHF.

This chain uses TRBV11-2 with TRBJ2-3, with 7 bases fitting TRBD2. The CDR3 spans 15 residues. Germline CDR1 is SGHAT and CDR2 is FQNNGV. Trimming took 2 bases from V and 4 from J; bases not matched to a gene: 6. CDR3 sequence: CASSLFWGGADTQYF. CDR3 in DNA: TGTGCCAGCAGCTTATTTTGGGGGGGGGCAGATACGCAGTATTTT.

The V call is TRBV5-5, the J call TRBJ1-1; possible D gene TRBD1, 6 bases. The CDR3 contains 15 residues. V shed 4 bases and J shed 0 bases, with 13 bases lying between them. Germline loops: CDR1 SGHKS, CDR2 YYEKEE (reference sequence). Here the CDR3 reads CASSASTGMNTEAFF. The CDR3 DNA reads TGTGCCAGCAGCGCGAGTACAGGGATGAACACTGAAGCTTTCTTT. The variable domain in full, with the rest retrieved from reference TRBV5-5 and TRBJ1-1, is DAGVTQSPTHLIKTRGQQVTLRCSPISGHKSVSWYQQVLGQGPQFIFQYYEKEERGRGNFPDRFSARQFPNYSSELNVNALLLGDSALYLCASSASTGMNTEAFFGQGTRLTVV.

This clone came up a few times. This chain uses TRBV4-1 with TRBJ1-6, with a weak D call TRBD1 (5 bases). V was cut by 0 bases and J by 5 bases, with 11 bases left in between. The germline V gene has CDR1 MGHRA and CDR2 YSYEKL. The CDR3 is made up of 16 amino acids. The CDR3 loop reads CASSQDWRGDNSPLHF. DNA of the CDR3: TGCGCCAGCAGCCAAGATTGGAGGGGCGATAATTCACCCCTCCACTTT.

This clone was found once. J is TRBJ2-7 and V is TRBV2; tentatively, D is TRBD1 (5 bases). CDR3 length equals 14 residues. Germline-derived CDR1 and CDR2 are SNHLY and FYNNEI. Deletions cut 3 bases from V and 0 bases from J, with 9 bases between. CDR3 nucleotide sequence: TGTGCCAGCAGTGATACAGGCGCCTCCTACGAGCAGTACTTC. This gives the protein CASSDTGASYEQYF.

The V call is TRBV5-5, the J call TRBJ1-6, with a possible D match to TRBD1 (5 bases). CDR3 length equals 13 residues. Germline V gene data show CDR1 as SGHKS and CDR2 as YYEKEE (reference sequence). The CDR3 DNA sequence: TGTGCGACCAGGGTAGGGGCGGCTTCACCCCTCCACTTT. Its translation: CATRVGAASPLHF.

This chain links TRBV7-3 with TRBJ2-1, with D possibly TRBD2 on 5 matching bases. This CDR3 comprises 13 residues. Deletions cut 5 bases from V and 4 bases from J, with 9 bases between. CDR1 is SGHTA, CDR2 FQGTGA, per germline. In DNA, the CDR3 is TGTGCCAGCAGCCGGGGAAGGTACAATGAGCAGTTCTTC. Translation gives CASSRGRYNEQFF.